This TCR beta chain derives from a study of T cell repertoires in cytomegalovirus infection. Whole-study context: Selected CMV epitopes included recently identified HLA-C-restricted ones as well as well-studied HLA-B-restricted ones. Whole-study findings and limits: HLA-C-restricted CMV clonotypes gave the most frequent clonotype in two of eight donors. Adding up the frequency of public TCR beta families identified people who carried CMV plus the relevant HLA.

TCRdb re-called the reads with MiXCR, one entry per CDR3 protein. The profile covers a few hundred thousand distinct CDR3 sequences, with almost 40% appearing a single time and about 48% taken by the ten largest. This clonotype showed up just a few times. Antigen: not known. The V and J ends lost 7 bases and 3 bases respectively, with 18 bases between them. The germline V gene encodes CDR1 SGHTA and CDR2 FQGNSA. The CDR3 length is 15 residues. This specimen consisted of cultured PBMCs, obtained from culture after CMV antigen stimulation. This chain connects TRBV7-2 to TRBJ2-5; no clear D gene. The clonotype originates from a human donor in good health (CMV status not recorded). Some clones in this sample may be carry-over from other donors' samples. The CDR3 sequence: CASIRSRHQEETQYF. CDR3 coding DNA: TGTGCCAGCATACGGTCGCGTCACCAAGAAGAGACCCAGTACTTC.